Listed here are 14 T cell receptor beta chains from one sample, sequenced in a study of T-cell reconstitution after alpha-beta-depleted transplantation in children. For TCRbeta, the library was prepared with unique molecular identifiers. TCRdb called the PCR reads again in MiXCR, with one record for every CDR3 protein. The sample records more than 400,000 distinct CDR3 sequences, approximately 10% being singletons. This material consisted of PBMCs, mostly from graft donor cells, taken 180 days after TCRalphabeta/CD19-depleted stem cell transplant. The receptors here all came from a female patient under 10 years old who had a stem cell transplant for aplastic anemia, so the T cells may come from the graft donor.

This clonotype appeared a single time. The rearrangement links TRBV21-1 to TRBJ2-2; TRBD1, as called in the table, went unchecked against the DNA. TRBV21-1 is a listed pseudogene. CDR3 length: 15 amino acids. CDR3 sequence (DNA): TGTGCCAGCAGCAAAGACAGGAGAAGCACCGGGGAGCTGTTTTTT. Amino acids: CASSKDRRSTGELFF.

In its sample, this clonotype was seen a few times. This may come from a read error, since a much larger clone is one base off. V is TRBV7-9 and J is TRBJ2-7; the match to TRBD1 covers 7 bases. The CDR3 has 13 amino acids. The V segment lost 3 bases and the J segment 3 bases; nucleotides outside the gene matches: 2. From germline, CDR1 is SEHNR and CDR2 FQNEAQ (reference sequence). The CDR3 loop is CASSFDRDYEQYV. Here the CDR3 DNA reads TGTGCCAGCAGCTTTGACAGGGACTACGAGCAGTACGTC.

The rearrangement links TRBV2 to TRBJ2-4, with D maybe TRBD1 (6 bases). The CDR3 loop spans 14 amino acids. The V gene's germline CDR1 is SNHLY and CDR2 FYNNEI. With 5 bases removed from V and 7 bases from J, the gap between germline ends came to 15 bases. Written as DNA, the CDR3 is TGTGCCAGCAGTCTCAGGTCCCAGGGGAACATTCAGTACTTC. Its protein product is CASSLRSQGNIQYF.

The V gene is TRBV9, the J gene TRBJ2-2; 9 nucleotides line up with TRBD1. This CDR3 has 15 amino acids. Germline-derived CDR1 and CDR2 are SGDLS and YYNGEE. The trim removed 0 bases at V and 7 bases at J, leaving 4 bases unmatched. The CDR3 protein is CASSVGTGEIGELFF. CDR3 DNA sequence: TGTGCCAGCAGCGTAGGGACAGGGGAGATCGGGGAGCTGTTTTTT. The variable domain in full, with the rest retrieved from reference TRBV9 and TRBJ2-2, is DSGVTQTPKHLITATGQRVTLRCSPRSGDLSVYWYQQSLDQGLQFLIQYYNGEERAKGNILERFSAQQFPDLHSELNLSSLELGDSALYFCASSVGTGEIGELFFGEGSRLTVL.

This clonotype was observed a handful of times. The V call is TRBV9, the J call TRBJ2-7; unclear D gene. Trimming removed 0 bases from V and 2 bases from J, with 12 bases in between. The CDR3 loop spans 15 amino acids. CDR1 is SGDLS and CDR2 is YYNGEE in the germline V gene. CDR3 sequence: CASSVGGPITYEQYF. The CDR3 coding sequence is TGTGCCAGCAGCGTAGGAGGACCGATAACCTACGAGCAGTACTTC. Complete variable domain (other parts from reference TRBV9 and TRBJ2-7): DSGVTQTPKHLITATGQRVTLRCSPRSGDLSVYWYQQSLDQGLQFLIQYYNGEERAKGNILERFSAQQFPDLHSELNLSSLELGDSALYFCASSVGGPITYEQYFGPGTRLTVT.

In this sample, this clonotype turned up a few times. The rearrangement uses TRBV2 and TRBJ2-2; TRBD1 matches at 11 bases. The CDR3 covers 16 residues. Trimming at V came to 5 bases and at J to 6 bases, leaving 8 bases not matched to a gene. From germline, CDR1 is SNHLY and CDR2 FYNNEI. The chain's CDR3 is CASSTLPGQGAGELFF. CDR3 DNA sequence: TGTGCCAGCAGTACCTTACCGGGACAGGGGGCCGGGGAGCTGTTTTTT.

This clonotype has just a few counts. This chain joins TRBV13 and TRBJ2-5; maybe TRBD1 (5 bases). Trimming left V 4 bases short and J 5 bases short, with 11 bases between. Germline V CDR1 and CDR2: PRHDT, FYEKMQ (reference sequence). The CDR3 loop spans 13 amino acids. DNA of the CDR3: TGTGCCAGCAGCTCATTCGACAGCGAGACCCAGTACTTC. Its translation is CASSSFDSETQYF.

This clonotype was observed a handful of times. The V and J genes are TRBV12-3 or TRBV12-4 and TRBJ2-1; D is possibly TRBD1 (5 bases). With 3 bases removed from V and 4 bases from J, the gap between germline ends came to 10 bases. This CDR3 region has 14 residues. CDR3 coding DNA: TGTGCCAGCAGTTTCAGGGCATTTTACAATGAGCAGTTCTTC. Its protein product is CASSFRAFYNEQFF.

This clonotype was seen more than once but under ten times. This chain uses TRBV28 with TRBJ2-7; the D gene is possibly TRBD2 (5 bases). V dropped 3 bases and J dropped 1 base, with 10 bases sitting between them. This CDR3 contains 14 residues. Germline V gene lookup returns CDR1 MDHEN and CDR2 SYDVKM. CDR3 DNA sequence: TGTGCCAGCAGTTTCCCTCCGGGGTCCTACGAGCAGTACTTC. It specifies CASSFPPGSYEQYF.

At least ten counts were recorded for this clonotype. V and J are TRBV29-1 and TRBJ1-2; a possible D gene is TRBD1 (5 bases). Deletions cut 6 bases from V and 1 base from J, with 9 bases between. Germline lookup yields CDR1 SQVTM and CDR2 ANQGSEA. The CDR3 spans 12 residues. CDR3 in DNA: TGCAGCGTAAACAGGTTTAACTATGGCTACACCTTC. It codes for CSVNRFNYGYTF.

The gene calls are TRBV25-1 and TRBJ2-7, with D hard to call. CDR1 is MGHDK, CDR2 SYGVNS, per germline. The CDR3 spans 12 residues. V lost 2 bases and J 8 bases, leaving 10 bases between the germline ends. CDR3 loop: CASSEARYQQYF. CDR3 bases: TGTGCCAGCAGTGAAGCCCGTTACCAGCAGTACTTC.

This clonotype has more than one count but fewer than ten. V gene TRBV29-1 combines with J gene TRBJ2-1; D may be TRBD1 or TRBD2 (5 bases each). The CDR3 loop spans 16 amino acids. V was clipped by 6 bases and J by 1 base, with 19 bases between them. Per the germline V gene, CDR1 is SQVTM and CDR2 is ANQGSEA. The CDR3 DNA follows: TGCAGCGTCCCGGGACGGGCTTTAGCATCCTACAATGAGCAGTTCTTC. It codes for CSVPGRALASYNEQFF.

The chain is built from TRBV6-5 and TRBJ1-1, with TRBD1 matching 7 bases. The V gene end was trimmed by 4 bases and the J gene end by 0 bases; junction bases not matched to a gene: 5. The CDR3 runs 15 residues. Germline lookup yields CDR1 MNHEY and CDR2 SVGAGI. Written as DNA, the CDR3 is TGTGCCAGCAGTTTCCGGGACAGCCTGAACACTGAAGCTTTCTTT. It translates to CASSFRDSLNTEAFF.

This clonotype showed up just a few times. The chain links TRBV9 to TRBJ2-7, with a possible D match to TRBD1 (5 bases). This CDR3 region has 15 residues. Germline values: CDR1 SGDLS, CDR2 YYNGEE. Trimming removed 4 bases from V and 0 bases from J, with 14 bases in between. The CDR3, as DNA: TGTGCCAGCAGCCCCACAGGCGGATACTCCTACGAGCAGTACTTC. Translation: CASSPTGGYSYEQYF. Full variable domain (rest looked up from reference TRBV9 and TRBJ2-7): DSGVTQTPKHLITATGQRVTLRCSPRSGDLSVYWYQQSLDQGLQFLIQYYNGEERAKGNILERFSAQQFPDLHSELNLSSLELGDSALYFCASSPTGGYSYEQYFGPGTRLTVT.